A single sample is the source of the 30 T cell receptor beta chains below, sequenced in a study of cytomegalovirus exposure and HLA in healthy donors (dated by TCRdb to the late 2010s). Preparation of the library involved the immunoSEQ multiplex PCR assay. The table was pulled from immuneACCESS by TCRdb, which kept in-frame rearrangements only. Such tables lose some clones; where checked, under half of the loss comes from unresolved V genes, and the rest has no known cause. The sample profile shows more than 90,000 clones; approximately 85% of them were found once. Together, the top ten hold around 5.1% of the sample. The sample consisted of PBMCs. Source of these receptors: a man aged 18 to 29 in good health and CMV-seronegative.

The chain has TRBV6-5 and TRBJ1-2; D is possibly TRBD1 (6 bases). Germline V gene data show CDR1 as MNHEY and CDR2 as SVGAGI. This CDR3 is built from 12 residues. V lost 10 bases to trimming and J lost 8 bases, with 17 bases between them. CDR3 sequence: CATRGGKRGYTF. CDR3 in DNA: TGTGCCACCAGGGGAGGGAAAAGGGGCTACACCTTC.

The V and J genes are TRBV9 and TRBJ2-3; 9 bases map to TRBD2. The CDR3 has 15 amino acids. CDR1 is SGDLS and CDR2 is YYNGEE in the germline V gene. J was trimmed by 6 bases and V by 3 bases; bases with no gene match: 8. The CDR3 reads CASSELAGIEDTQYF. The CDR3 DNA reads TGTGCCAGCAGCGAGCTAGCGGGAATTGAGGATACGCAGTATTTT.

As regards this clone: Distinct nucleotide sequences in the sample also encode this CDR3. The gene calls are TRBV29-1 and TRBJ1-1; tentatively, D is TRBD1 (6 bases). CDR1 SQVTM and CDR2 ANQGSEA come from the germline V gene. The CDR3 totals 11 residues. Trimming took off 6 bases at V and 1 base at J, with 6 bases between the two ends. CDR3 sequence reads: CSVTGNTEAFF. The CDR3 coding sequence is TGCAGCGTGACAGGGAACACTGAAGCTTTCTTT.

V is TRBV9 and J is TRBJ2-3; TRBD2 matches 8 bases. Germline CDR1 is SGDLS and CDR2 is YYNGEE. This CDR3 is built from 16 residues. V gave up 3 bases and J gave up 0 bases; unmatched junction bases: 6. The CDR3 DNA is TGTGCCAGCAGCGGAAGAGCGGGGGAGAGCACAGATACGCAGTATTTT. Protein sequence: CASSGRAGESTDTQYF.

The V call is TRBV2, the J call TRBJ2-3, with D unclear. V lost 7 bases and J 5 bases, leaving 13 bases between the germline ends. The CDR3 is made up of 13 amino acids. The V gene's germline CDR1 is SNHLY and CDR2 FYNNEI. The CDR3 region has the DNA TGTGCCAGCAAGGCCTATCAGGTAGATACGCAGTATTTT. As protein: CASKAYQVDTQYF.

This rearrangement joins TRBV11-2 to TRBJ1-4, with TRBD1 matching over 8 bases. J was trimmed by 15 bases and V by 2 bases; bases with no gene match: 8. Germline CDR1 reads SGHAT; CDR2 reads FQNNGV. The CDR3 contains 13 residues. This CDR3 reads CASSLYVGDRLFF. CDR3 sequence (DNA): TGTGCCAGCAGCTTATATGTTGGGGACAGGTTGTTTTTT. Filled out from reference TRBV11-2 and TRBJ1-4, the complete variable domain reads EAGVAQSPRYKIIEKRQSVAFWCNPISGHATLYWYQQILGQGPKLLIQFQNNGVVDDSQLPKDRFSAERLKGVDSTLKIQPAKLEDSAVYLCASSLYVGDRLFFGSGTQLSVL.

This clone was recorded a few times. The chain employs TRBV27 and TRBJ1-2; 7 bases fit TRBD1. The CDR3 extends over 15 amino acids. The trim removed 5 bases at V and 6 bases at J, leaving 12 bases unmatched. The germline CDR1 and CDR2 sequences are MNHEY and SMNVEV (reference sequence). CDR3 bases: TGTGCCAGCAGTCCAGGGACAGCGGTTTGGGATGGCTACACCTTC. This sequence encodes CASSPGTAVWDGYTF.

This chain uses TRBV9 with TRBJ1-4, with D perhaps matching TRBD1 (5 bases). Germline CDR1 SGDLS, CDR2 YYNGEE. The CDR3 spans 14 residues. V was shortened by 0 bases and J by 7 bases, with 10 bases between the two germline ends. The CDR3 nucleotides read TGTGCCAGCAGCGTAGATGGGGGAGGTGAAAAACTGTTTTTT. It yields the protein CASSVDGGGEKLFF. Complete variable domain (other parts from reference TRBV9 and TRBJ1-4): DSGVTQTPKHLITATGQRVTLRCSPRSGDLSVYWYQQSLDQGLQFLIQYYNGEERAKGNILERFSAQQFPDLHSELNLSSLELGDSALYFCASSVDGGGEKLFFGSGTQLSVL.

V is TRBV30 and J is TRBJ1-4; D call uncertain. CDR1 GTSNPN and CDR2 SVGIG come from the germline V gene (reference sequence). V was clipped by 3 bases and J by 7 bases, with 9 bases between them. The length of the CDR3 is 12 residues. In DNA, the CDR3 is TGTGCCTGGAGGGTTAGGAGTGAAAAACTGTTTTTT. Amino acid sequence: CAWRVRSEKLFF.

The V and J genes are TRBV27 and TRBJ1-1; TRBD1 aligns across 7 bases. The V gene end was trimmed by 5 bases and the J gene end by 1 base; junction bases not matched to a gene: 4. Germline loops: CDR1 MNHEY, CDR2 SMNVEV (reference sequence). This CDR3 is built from 14 residues. The CDR3 reads CASSPGTANTEAFF. The CDR3 region has the DNA TGTGCCAGCAGTCCTGGGACAGCGAACACTGAAGCTTTCTTT.

This clone was counted once. The gene calls are TRBV5-1 and TRBJ2-3; 9 nucleotides align to TRBD2. The CDR3 spans 15 residues. V shed 2 bases, J shed 9 bases, and the junction held 10 bases outside the gene matches. Germline CDR1 reads SGHRS; CDR2 reads YFSETQ. CDR3: CASSFGSGRSDTQYF. The CDR3 bases are TGCGCCAGCAGCTTTGGTAGCGGGAGATCGGACACGCAGTATTTT. Together with reference TRBV5-1 and TRBJ2-3, the CDR3 gives the full variable domain: KAGVTQTPRYLIKTRGQQVTLSCSPISGHRSVSWYQQTPGQGLQFLFEYFSETQRNKGNFPGRFSGRQFSNSRSEMNVSTLELGDSALYLCASSFGSGRSDTQYFGPGTRLTVL.

The chain links TRBV7-9 to TRBJ2-3, with 8 bases identical to TRBD2. The CDR3 sequence is 12 residues long. The trim removed 5 bases at V and 12 bases at J, leaving 7 bases unmatched. Germline-derived CDR1 and CDR2 are SEHNR and FQNEAQ (reference sequence). The CDR3: CASSPTAGEQYF. The CDR3 coding sequence is TGTGCCAGCAGCCCTACAGCGGGAGAACAGTATTTT.

This chain connects TRBV6-4 to TRBJ1-5, with D perhaps matching TRBD1 (5 bases). The length of the CDR3 is 16 residues. The germline V and J ends were trimmed by 0 bases and 6 bases, with 15 bases remaining between them. The germline V gene encodes CDR1 MRHNA and CDR2 SNTAGT. Here the CDR3 reads CASSDSSSRRGQPQHF. The CDR3 bases are TGTGCCAGCAGTGACTCCTCGAGCAGGAGGGGTCAGCCCCAGCATTTT.

The chain links TRBV6-6 to TRBJ1-2; D perhaps matches TRBD1 (5 bases). The CDR3 contains 15 residues. The ends were cut back, 8 bases at V and 0 bases at J, with 16 bases in the middle. Germline CDR1 is MNHNY and CDR2 is SVGAGI (reference sequence). The CDR3 coding sequence is TGTGCCAGCGGACGGGGGGTCCCCTCTAACTATGGCTACACCTTC. This translates into CASGRGVPSNYGYTF.

This clone showed up just once. Other nucleotide sequences in the sample specify the same CDR3. The chain uses TRBV30 and TRBJ2-1; 10 bases align to TRBD2. CDR3 length: 15 residues. After removal of 3 bases from V and 2 bases from J, the junction contained 4 bases not matched to a gene. The germline V gene has CDR1 GTSNPN and CDR2 SVGIG (reference sequence). The CDR3 sequence is CAWRLTSGAYNEQFF. The CDR3, as DNA: TGTGCCTGGAGGCTTACTAGCGGGGCCTACAATGAGCAGTTCTTC.

This clone came up many times. The chain combines TRBV6-5 with TRBJ1-2; 12 nucleotides line up with TRBD1. There are 15 residues in the CDR3. Germline CDR1 reads MNHEY; CDR2 reads SVGAGI. V dropped 7 bases and J dropped 0; count of bases not matched to a gene: 3. Written as DNA, the CDR3 is TGTGCCAGCAAGGGACAGGGGGCGACTAACTATGGCTACACCTTC. It is translated as CASKGQGATNYGYTF.

V gene TRBV2 combines with J gene TRBJ1-3; D is uncertain. Trimming pared 11 bases from V and 4 bases from J, leaving 9 bases between. This CDR3 is 11 amino acids long. In germline, CDR1 is SNHLY, CDR2 FYNNEI. The CDR3 spells CAAVAGNTIYF. CDR3 DNA: TGTGCCGCGGTAGCCGGAAACACCATATATTTT.

This clone was recorded only once. The V call is TRBV7-6, the J call TRBJ2-2; a possible D gene is TRBD2 (6 bases). Germline CDR1 SGHVS, CDR2 FNYEAQ. V was pared by 5 bases and J by 4 bases, with 14 bases between. The CDR3 is 15 residues long. CDR3 region: CASSLREIGTGELFF. The CDR3 DNA reads as TGTGCCAGCAGCCTACGGGAGATCGGCACCGGGGAGCTGTTTTTT.

This chain connects TRBV5-5 to TRBJ2-7; 8 bases fit TRBD1. The germline V gene has CDR1 SGHKS and CDR2 YYEKEE (reference sequence). The CDR3 extends over 15 amino acids. V dropped 0 bases and J dropped 0; count of bases not matched to a gene: 2. CDR3 amino acids: CASSLATGVSYEQYF. CDR3 in DNA: TGTGCCAGCAGCTTGGCGACAGGGGTCTCCTACGAGCAGTACTTC.

The CDR3 DNA sequence: TGCGCCAGCAGCTTGGCGGCGGGCCCCCTCTATGGCTACACCTTC. Translated, it gives CASSLAAGPLYGYTF. J is TRBJ1-2 and V is TRBV5-1; D gene uncertain. V was cut by 0 bases and J by 4 bases, with 13 bases left in between. The CDR3 runs 15 residues. Germline V CDR1 and CDR2: SGHRS, YFSETQ.

In its sample, this clone was seen a few times. The CDR3 DNA follows: TGTGCCAGCAGTGACCCAGACAGGGGCCTCAGGGGCTACACCTTC. It is translated as CASSDPDRGLRGYTF. This sequence joins TRBV6-1 and TRBJ1-2, with 8 bases aligning to TRBD1. This CDR3 contains 15 residues. Germline V CDR1 and CDR2: MNHNS, SASEGT. Trimming took 3 bases from V and 8 from J; bases not matched to a gene: 11.

The CDR3 sequence: CASSLGDRDLEAFF. CDR3 sequence (DNA): TGTGCCAGCAGCTTGGGGGACAGAGATCTTGAAGCTTTCTTT. The gene calls are TRBV5-6 and TRBJ1-1; 7 bases match TRBD1. Germline V CDR1 and CDR2: SGHDT, YYEEEE. Trimming took 0 bases from V and 7 from J; bases not matched to a gene: 6. This CDR3 has 14 residues.

This chain links TRBV21-1 with TRBJ2-7; TRBD1 is taken as the D call from the table, unchecked against the DNA. TRBV21-1 is given as a pseudogene. CDR3 length equals 14 residues. The CDR3 reads CASSFRGLSYEQYF. CDR3 DNA sequence: TGTGCCAGCAGTTTCAGGGGCCTCTCCTACGAGCAGTACTTC.

CDR3 amino acids: CATSRFPGQGSGAEDTQYF. CDR3 DNA sequence: TGTGCCACCAGCAGGTTCCCGGGACAGGGGTCTGGCGCCGAAGATACGCAGTATTTT. The chain recombines TRBV15 with TRBJ2-3, with TRBD1 matching over 10 bases. The CDR3 spans 19 residues. The germline V gene encodes CDR1 LNHNV and CDR2 YYDKDF (reference sequence). With V trimmed by 3 bases and J by 5 bases, 17 bases remained unmatched.

The genes are TRBV30 and TRBJ2-7; 7 bases fit TRBD1. The trim removed 5 bases at V and 10 bases at J, leaving 17 bases unmatched. Germline V lookup: CDR1 GTSNPN, CDR2 SVGIG (reference sequence). This CDR3 has 14 residues. The CDR3 protein is CAWDPSTRGTPQYF. The CDR3 bases are TGTGCCTGGGACCCCTCGACCAGGGGGACGCCTCAGTACTTC.

The chain has TRBV6-4 and TRBJ2-3; TRBD2 matches at 10 bases. After removal of 6 bases from V and 0 bases from J, the junction contained 6 bases not matched to a gene. In germline, CDR1 is MRHNA, CDR2 SNTAGT. This CDR3 has 16 amino acids. CDR3 region: CASSLLAGESTDTQYF. The CDR3 DNA reads as TGTGCCAGCAGCCTTCTAGCGGGAGAAAGCACAGATACGCAGTATTTT.

There are a few counts of this clone. The chain employs TRBV2 and TRBJ1-4; tentative D call: TRBD1 (5 bases). CDR3 length: 15 amino acids. The V end lost 0 bases, the J end lost 7 bases, and 12 bases lay between the germline ends. CDR1 SNHLY and CDR2 FYNNEI come from the germline V gene. CDR3 bases: TGTGCCAGCAGTGAAGCGGGGGGACTGACTGAAAAACTGTTTTTT. Amino acid sequence: CASSEAGGLTEKLFF.

CDR3 in DNA: TGTGCCTGGACCAAGGCGGGGGGTGGGAACACTGAAGCTTTCTTT. Residues: CAWTKAGGGNTEAFF. This chain connects TRBV30 to TRBJ1-1, with D perhaps TRBD1 (5 bases). The length of the CDR3 is 15 residues. V was trimmed by 4 bases and J by 1 base, leaving 16 bases between them. CDR1 GTSNPN and CDR2 SVGIG come from the germline V gene (reference sequence).

The rearrangement uses TRBV11-1 and TRBJ2-6, with 10 positions matching TRBD1. The germline V gene encodes CDR1 SGHAT and CDR2 FQDESV (reference sequence). Germline trimming cut 5 bases from V and 2 bases from J; bases unmatched to any gene: 6. CDR3 size: 17 residues. CDR3 nucleotide sequence: TGTGCCAGCAGCCTCAGGACAGGGGGACCTGGGGCCAACGTCCTGACTTTC. Protein sequence: CASSLRTGGPGANVLTF.

The genes are TRBV14 and TRBJ2-2; maybe TRBD1 (5 bases). Trimming took off 2 bases at V and 4 bases at J, with 8 bases between the two ends. There are 14 residues in the CDR3. Germline V gene sequence: CDR1 SGHDN, CDR2 FVKESK. The CDR3 region has the DNA TGTGCCAGCAGCCAATACAGGCTCACCGGGGAGCTGTTTTTT. This sequence encodes CASSQYRLTGELFF.